This T cell receptor beta chain was observed in a study of shared clonotypes between healthy human individuals. Clones were read by immunoSEQ multiplex PCR, and TCRdb kept only the in-frame ones, dropping some. This table has 900,000 to 1,200,000 clones, 78% appearing once. The trim removed 0 bases at V and 3 bases at J, leaving 3 bases unmatched. Germline loops: CDR1 SGHRS, CDR2 YFSETQ. The CDR3 is made up of 14 amino acids. The clonotype comes from a man aged 18 to 30 in good health. Some clones in this sample may be carry-over from other donors' samples. The chain joins TRBV5-1 to TRBJ2-7, with 7 bases that match TRBD2. Sequencing was done on a sample of memory CD4+ T cells from PBMCs. Subset meaning: CD45RA-negative fraction. The CDR3 DNA is TGCGCCAGCAGCTTGGTGGCGGGAGACTACGAGCAGTACTTC. Residues: CASSLVAGDYEQYF. Combining the CDR3 with reference TRBV5-1 and TRBJ2-7 gives the whole variable domain KAGVTQTPRYLIKTRGQQVTLSCSPISGHRSVSWYQQTPGQGLQFLFEYFSETQRNKGNFPGRFSGRQFSNSRSEMNVSTLELGDSALYLCASSLVAGDYEQYFGPGTRLTVT.